Sequencing of this T cell receptor beta chain was carried out in a study of T cell responses to AZD1222 COVID-19 vaccine. Comments on this clone: Antigen: not known.

Germline V gene data show CDR1 as SNHLY and CDR2 as FYNNEI. Trimming took 7 bases from V and 3 from J; bases not matched to a gene: 4. The CDR3 is 13 amino acids. Pooling was applied to second doses at about 4 or about 12 weeks. Measured with immunoSEQ multiplex PCR; TCRdb has only the in-frame clones, and not every one. Here the sample spans approximately 270,000 clones, roughly 93% being singletons. Study findings and constraints: Baseline serology detected seropositivity in only six or seven AZD1222 recipients. Sampling that yielded the repertoires occurred only after the peak T cell response. Spike-spanning, vaccine-associated CD4 TCRs were dominant at 160-218 and 743-854.

This sequence was found in an adult who received the AZD1222 COVID-19 vaccine. This chain connects TRBV2 to TRBJ1-2; 8 nucleotides line up with TRBD1. Here the sequenced sample was peripheral blood, taken 28 days after the second AZD1222 dose. The CDR3 DNA is TGTGCCAGCACCCCGGGACAGGACTATGGCTACACCTTC. Encoded protein: CASTPGQDYGYTF.